The clone carrying this TCR beta chain was seen at least ten times. Its matching antigen is unknown. From approximately 430 ng of RNA, a library with molecular barcoded alpha/delta and beta/gamma adaptors was made. TCRdb called the reads again in MiXCR, with one record for every CDR3 protein. Of 90,000 or so distinct CDR3 sequences in the sample, 20% to 25% were seen once. CDR3 length: 14 amino acids. V was cut by 5 bases and J by 2 bases, with 12 bases left in between. Germline V gene data show CDR1 as MNHNY and CDR2 as SVGAGI (reference sequence). This record belongs to a study of read filtering for tumor transcriptome and immune sequencing. Study-wide context: About 8 patients were R-ISS I, roughly 17 were R-ISS II, 7 were R-ISS III. IR-seq gave about 4 to 10.27 million TCR reads per sample; RNA-seq gave about 80 to 1273.

Study-level findings and limits: About 81.9% of IR-seq clonotypes had one read, totaling about 3.3% of reads; RNA-seq: 74.6% and 44.6%.

Input material: a population of CD138-negative cells sorted from bone marrow. The chain is built from TRBV6-6 and TRBJ1-1, with TRBD1 as a possible D gene (6 bases). This receptor was identified in a donor at least 40 years old with multiple myeloma. DNA of the CDR3: TGTGCCAGCAGTCATCACAGGGATAACACTGAAGCTTTCTTT. Translating it yields CASSHHRDNTEAFF.